The 25 T cell receptor beta chains below come from one sample, sequenced in a study of cytomegalovirus exposure and HLA in healthy donors. Researchers ran the PCR with 60 Vbeta and 13 Jbeta primers. Assay: immunoSEQ multiplex PCR; the TCRdb copy retains only in-frame clones and omits some. There are approximately 140,000 clones in the sample; around 85% occur only once, and approximately 8.3% lies in the top ten. Sequencing was carried out using PBMCs. The receptors shown here come from a woman aged 50 to 60 in good health and CMV-seropositive.

The table lists this clone with a few counts. The same CDR3 is also encoded by other DNA sequences in this sample. This chain uses TRBV19 with TRBJ1-1, with D maybe TRBD1 (6 bases). The germline V gene has CDR1 LNHDA and CDR2 SQIVND (reference sequence). The CDR3 totals 13 residues. Trimming left V 3 bases short and J 5 bases short, with 10 bases between. CDR3 in amino acids: CASSIGRGTEAFF. The CDR3 region has the DNA TGTGCCAGTAGTATTGGCAGGGGAACTGAAGCTTTCTTT. The variable domain in full, completed from reference TRBV19 and TRBJ1-1, reads DGGITQSPKYLFRKEGQNVTLSCEQNLNHDAMYWYRQDPGQGLRLIYYSQIVNDFQKGDIAEGYSVSREKKESFPLTVTSAQKNPTAFYLCASSIGRGTEAFFGQGTRLTVV.

The CDR3 nucleotides are TGTGCCAGCAGCTTTCGGGGAACTAATGAAAAACTGTTTTTT. This translates into CASSFRGTNEKLFF. The gene calls are TRBV5-6 and TRBJ1-4, with D unresolved. The CDR3 loop spans 14 amino acids. Trimming removed 2 bases at V and 1 base at J, with 6 bases between. Germline values: CDR1 SGHDT, CDR2 YYEEEE. Variable domain in full (rest from reference TRBV5-6 and TRBJ1-4): DAGVTQSPTHLIKTRGQQVTLRCSPKSGHDTVSWYQQALGQGPQFIFQYYEEEERQRGNFPDRFSGHQFPNYSSELNVNALLLGDSALYLCASSFRGTNEKLFFGSGTQLSVL.

The V call is TRBV6-5, the J call TRBJ1-6, with 9 bases fitting TRBD1. The V gene end was trimmed by 5 bases and the J gene end by 10 bases; junction bases not matched to a gene: 9. CDR3 length: 15 amino acids. The V gene's germline CDR1 is MNHEY and CDR2 SVGAGI. The CDR3 sequence: CASSRAGQGNSPLHF. As DNA, the CDR3 is TGTGCCAGCAGTCGGGCGGGACAGGGAAACTCACCCCTCCACTTT.

The chain uses TRBV7-8 and TRBJ1-1; D not certain. Germline CDR1 SGHVS, CDR2 FQNEAQ. Trimming left V 5 bases short and J 3 bases short, with 13 bases between. The CDR3 consists of 14 residues. CDR3 DNA sequence: TGTGCCAGCAGCCCCCGAGGGAGTCACACTGAAGCTTTCTTT. The encoded protein is CASSPRGSHTEAFF.

CDR3 nucleotides: TGCAGCGTTGAAGATATGGCCGGGATCGGCGAGCAGTACTTC. Its protein product is CSVEDMAGIGEQYF. The V call is TRBV29-1, the J call TRBJ2-7, with D tentatively TRBD2 (5 bases). With 0 bases removed from V and 6 bases from J, the gap between germline ends came to 15 bases. This CDR3 contains 14 residues. Germline CDR1 SQVTM, CDR2 ANQGSEA.

The chain links TRBV18 to TRBJ2-5; D not certain. Germline V gene sequence: CDR1 KGHSH, CDR2 LQKENI. V lost 0 bases to trimming and J lost 3 bases, with 5 bases between them. The CDR3 extends over 13 amino acids. The CDR3 DNA sequence: TGTGCCAGCTCACCACCGTCGGAAGAGACCCAGTACTTC. It codes for CASSPPSEETQYF. The variable domain in full, completed from reference TRBV18 and TRBJ2-5, reads NAGVMQNPRHLVRRRGQEARLRCSPMKGHSHVYWYRQLPEEGLKFMVYLQKENIIDESGMPKERFSAEFPKEGPSILRIQQVVRGDSAAYFCASSPPSEETQYFGPGTRLLVL.

This chain links TRBV11-2 with TRBJ1-1, with D possibly TRBD1 on 5 matching bases. The germline V and J ends were trimmed by 5 bases and 4 bases, with 11 bases remaining between them. This CDR3 region has 13 residues. The germline gives CDR1 SGHAT, CDR2 FQNNGV. The CDR3, as DNA: TGTGCCAGCAGCACAGGACGTTCCACTGAAGCTTTCTTT. Translation gives CASSTGRSTEAFF. Variable domain in full (rest from reference TRBV11-2 and TRBJ1-1): EAGVAQSPRYKIIEKRQSVAFWCNPISGHATLYWYQQILGQGPKLLIQFQNNGVVDDSQLPKDRFSAERLKGVDSTLKIQPAKLEDSAVYLCASSTGRSTEAFFGQGTRLTVV.

This clone occurred a few times. This chain uses TRBV19 with TRBJ1-5; 8 positions match TRBD1. The CDR3 loop spans 16 amino acids. Unmatched junction bases numbered 17, after V lost 11 bases and J lost 5 bases. CDR1 and CDR2 (germline): LNHDA, SQIVND (reference sequence). The CDR3, as DNA: TGTGCCGCCAAACCTGGACCAGGGGGCTACTATCAGCCCCAGCATTTT. Translation gives CAAKPGPGGYYQPQHF.

The rearrangement links TRBV30 to TRBJ1-1; TRBD1 aligns across 8 bases. V lost 7 bases and J lost 3; bases outside the gene matches: 10. The CDR3 loop spans 14 amino acids. Germline V gene sequence: CDR1 GTSNPN, CDR2 SVGIG (reference sequence). CDR3 DNA sequence: TGTGCCTTCCGGGACAGGCTTGGGTACACTGAAGCTTTCTTT. Translated: CAFRDRLGYTEAFF.

The rearrangement links TRBV19 to TRBJ2-7, with 8 bases aligning to TRBD1. This CDR3 spans 15 amino acids. Germline CDR1 reads LNHDA; CDR2 reads SQIVND (reference sequence). The trim removed 4 bases at V and 0 bases at J, leaving 5 bases unmatched. DNA of the CDR3: TGTGCCAGTAGTACGACAGGGGACCCCTCCTACGAGCAGTACTTC. It is translated as CASSTTGDPSYEQYF.

This chain connects TRBV5-8 to TRBJ1-5; D is unresolved. The CDR3 extends over 15 amino acids. Germline V lookup: CDR1 SGHTS, CDR2 YDEGEE. Trimming shortened V by 4 bases and J by 5 bases, and 16 bases separated the two germline ends. The CDR3 DNA follows: TGTGCCAGCAGCCCGTTTGGCGGGAGTTATCAGCCCCAGCATTTT. This encodes CASSPFGGSYQPQHF.

This clone was recorded a few times. This rearrangement joins TRBV19 to TRBJ2-3; no clear D gene. The V end lost 5 bases, the J end lost 2 bases, and 11 bases lay between the germline ends. Per germline, CDR1 LNHDA and CDR2 SQIVND (reference sequence). The CDR3 covers 14 residues. CDR3 loop: CASSLQVDTDTQYF. The CDR3 DNA follows: TGTGCCAGTAGTTTACAAGTTGACACAGATACGCAGTATTTT.

The rearrangement uses TRBV25-1 and TRBJ2-2, with TRBD2 matching over 10 bases. J lost 8 bases, V lost 6 bases, and 9 bases had no gene match. CDR1 is MGHDK and CDR2 is SYGVNS in the germline V gene. There are 15 residues in the CDR3. The CDR3: CASSPASGGGGELFF. For the CDR3, the DNA is TGTGCCAGCAGCCCAGCTAGCGGGGGCGGAGGGGAGCTGTTTTTT. The full variable domain, with the rest looked up from reference TRBV25-1 and TRBJ2-2, is EADIYQTPRYLVIGTGKKITLECSQTMGHDKMYWYQQDPGMELHLIHYSYGVNSTEKGDLSSESTVSRIRTEHFPLTLESARPSHTSQYLCASSPASGGGGELFFGEGSRLTVL.

For the CDR3, the DNA is TGCGCCAGCAGCTCGGACAGGGTGGGTGGCTACACCTTC. Protein: CASSSDRVGGYTF. The J gene is TRBJ1-2, the V gene TRBV5-1; 8 positions match TRBD1. The germline V gene encodes CDR1 SGHRS and CDR2 YFSETQ. The CDR3 is 13 residues long. After removal of 3 bases from V and 7 bases from J, the junction contained 5 bases not matched to a gene. The full variable domain, in which reference TRBV5-1 and TRBJ1-2 provide the parts outside the CDR3, is KAGVTQTPRYLIKTRGQQVTLSCSPISGHRSVSWYQQTPGQGLQFLFEYFSETQRNKGNFPGRFSGRQFSNSRSEMNVSTLELGDSALYLCASSSDRVGGYTFGSGTRLTVV.

This rearrangement joins TRBV27 to TRBJ2-7; 7 bases align to TRBD1. In germline, CDR1 is MNHEY, CDR2 SMNVEV (reference sequence). Trimming removed 5 bases from V and 4 bases from J; junction bases left unmatched: 11. This CDR3 spans 15 amino acids. The CDR3 reads CASSPGQLSAYEQYF. CDR3 nucleotides: TGTGCCAGCAGTCCGGGACAGCTTTCGGCATACGAGCAGTACTTC.

The V call is TRBV9, the J call TRBJ1-1; TRBD1 agrees at 9 bases. The germline gives CDR1 SGDLS, CDR2 YYNGEE. V was pared by 4 bases and J by 1 base, with 5 bases of the junction left unmatched. The CDR3 spans 15 residues. As DNA, the CDR3 is TGTGCCAGCAGCCTATGGGGACAGGGGAACACTGAAGCTTTCTTT. It is translated as CASSLWGQGNTEAFF.

V gene TRBV5-6 combines with J gene TRBJ2-3; the D gene is possibly TRBD1 (6 bases). Per the germline V gene, CDR1 is SGHDT and CDR2 is YYEEEE. V was shortened by 6 bases and J by 8 bases, with 22 bases between the two germline ends. The CDR3 has 15 amino acids. CDR3 bases: TGTGCCAGCACACTTGAAACCCCAGGGGCAGGTACGCAGTATTTT. It specifies CASTLETPGAGTQYF. Combining the CDR3 with reference TRBV5-6 and TRBJ2-3 gives the whole variable domain DAGVTQSPTHLIKTRGQQVTLRCSPKSGHDTVSWYQQALGQGPQFIFQYYEEEERQRGNFPDRFSGHQFPNYSSELNVNALLLGDSALYLCASTLETPGAGTQYFGPGTRLTVL.

The J gene is TRBJ1-5, the V gene TRBV28; 9 bases map to TRBD1. Germline V gene lookup returns CDR1 MDHEN and CDR2 SYDVKM. CDR3 length: 15 residues. The ends lost 3 bases at V and 6 bases at J; junction bases unmatched: 6. This CDR3 is CASSFGRTGVQPQHF. The CDR3 DNA reads as TGTGCCAGCAGTTTCGGTCGGACAGGGGTTCAGCCCCAGCATTTT.

This chain connects TRBV19 to TRBJ1-4; no definite D call. The CDR3 contains 10 residues. The V gene lost 9 bases and the J gene lost 8 bases, with 7 bases spanning the gap. Germline assignment: CDR1 LNHDA and CDR2 SQIVND (reference sequence). The DNA of the CDR3 is TGTGCCAGCGGGGAAGAAAAACTGTTTTTT. Translating it yields CASGEEKLFF.

For this clone: Its ends do not fully match the called genes, so a read error is possible. As DNA, the CDR3 is TGTTCCAGCAGCTTATACAGTGGGGACTCCGGGGAGCTGTTTTTT. It encodes CSSSLYSGDSGELFF. The chain employs TRBV7-9 and TRBJ2-2, with D perhaps TRBD2 (6 bases). CDR3 size: 15 residues. Germline loops: CDR1 SEHNR, CDR2 FQNEAQ (reference sequence).

The chain carries TRBV29-1 and TRBJ2-1; D may be TRBD2 (7 bases). The germline gives CDR1 SQVTM, CDR2 ANQGSEA. The CDR3 spans 13 residues. V was trimmed by 4 bases and J by 9 bases, leaving 16 bases between them. Here the CDR3 DNA reads TGCAGCGTTGTCCGAGGGGGGGCGGGTGAGCAGTTCTTC. It codes for CSVVRGGAGEQFF.

The count of this clone is one. The V and J genes are TRBV19 and TRBJ1-5; tentative D call: TRBD1 (5 bases). Per the germline V gene, CDR1 is LNHDA and CDR2 is SQIVND (reference sequence). This CDR3 has 16 amino acids. Between the trimmed V and J ends, which lost 6 bases and 2 bases, there was a span of 17 bases. CDR3 residues: CASRPGEGSGNQPQHF. CDR3 nucleotide sequence: TGTGCCAGTAGACCGGGGGAGGGGTCAGGCAATCAGCCCCAGCATTTT.

The V gene is TRBV27, the J gene TRBJ1-2, with 8 bases identical to TRBD1. The CDR3 covers 16 residues. The germline V gene encodes CDR1 MNHEY and CDR2 SMNVEV (reference sequence). The trim removed 4 bases at V and 1 base at J, leaving 8 bases unmatched. The CDR3 DNA follows: TGTGCCAGCAGTTCCCTCCTGGGACAGGTTAACTATGGCTACACCTTC. Translated: CASSSLLGQVNYGYTF.

This chain uses TRBV28 with TRBJ1-1, with D hard to call. V dropped 5 bases and J dropped 8 bases, with 9 bases sitting between them. The CDR3 sequence is 11 residues long. Germline CDR1 is MDHEN and CDR2 is SYDVKM. DNA for the CDR3: TGTGCCAGCAGTCACAACGGGGAAGCTTTCTTT. Encoded protein: CASSHNGEAFF.

J is TRBJ1-2 and V is TRBV2; 7 bases are a match to TRBD1. Trimming at V came to 8 bases and at J to 1 base, leaving 16 bases not matched to a gene. CDR3 length equals 17 residues. From germline, CDR1 is SNHLY and CDR2 FYNNEI. This CDR3 is CASPQEGQLPINYGYTF. The CDR3 DNA reads as TGTGCCAGCCCTCAGGAGGGACAGCTACCTATTAACTATGGCTACACCTTC.